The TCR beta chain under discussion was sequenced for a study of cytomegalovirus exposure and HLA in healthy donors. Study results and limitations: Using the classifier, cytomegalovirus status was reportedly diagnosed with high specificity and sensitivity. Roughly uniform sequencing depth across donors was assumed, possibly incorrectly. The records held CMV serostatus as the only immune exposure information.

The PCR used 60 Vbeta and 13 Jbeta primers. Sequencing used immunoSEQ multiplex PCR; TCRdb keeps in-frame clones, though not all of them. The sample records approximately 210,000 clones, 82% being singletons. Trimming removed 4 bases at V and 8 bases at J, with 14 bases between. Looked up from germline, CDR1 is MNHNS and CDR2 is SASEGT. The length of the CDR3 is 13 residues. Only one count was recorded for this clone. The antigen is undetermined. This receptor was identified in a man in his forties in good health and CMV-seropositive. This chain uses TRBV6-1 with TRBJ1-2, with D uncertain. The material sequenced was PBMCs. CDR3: CASSVPGKYGYTF. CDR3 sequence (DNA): TGTGCCAGCAGTGTGCCGGGAAAATACGGCTACACCTTC.